A selection of T cell receptor beta chains follows, all from one sample in a study of T cells in localized non-small cell lung cancer. TCRdb's table, derived via immunoSEQ multiplex PCR, lists solely in-frame clones and lacks some. The sample lists some 30,000 clones, 91% occurring once. The sample here was peripheral blood mononuclear cells, taken before any cancer treatment. These TCRs come from a female donor over 55 with stage II lung adenocarcinoma. CDR3s include the opening cysteine and the closing phenylalanine or tryptophan. The D gene is left open where the match is weak. Only part of the rows carry a size: once, few, many, or a class if the clone is expanded.

J gene: TRBJ2-7; clone size: .; D gene: TRBD1; V gene: TRBV7-9; CDR3 protein: CASSLLGQGAWNEQYF; CDR3 DNA: TGTGCCAGCAGCTTACTCGGACAGGGGGCGTGGAACGAGCAGTACTTC
J gene: TRBJ2-7; clone size: .; D gene: .; V gene: TRBV10-3; CDR3 protein: CASQRVLSDPVQYF; CDR3 DNA: TGTGCCTCACAAAGGGTACTGTCAGACCCCGTGCAGTACTTC
J gene: TRBJ1-1; clone size: once; D gene: TRBD1; V gene: TRBV5-4; CDR3 protein: CASSSKTGGATEAFF; CDR3 DNA: TGTGCCAGCAGCTCGAAGACAGGGGGCGCAACTGAAGCTTTCTTT
J gene: TRBJ2-2; clone size: .; D gene: TRBD1; V gene: TRBV9; CDR3 protein: CASSVTGTGNSGELFF; CDR3 DNA: TGTGCCAGCAGCGTGACCGGGACAGGGAATTCCGGGGAGCTGTTTTTT
J gene: TRBJ1-2; clone size: .; D gene: TRBD1; V gene: TRBV19; CDR3 protein: CASSITGQGNGYTF; CDR3 DNA: TGTGCCAGTAGTATAACGGGACAGGGGAATGGCTACACCTTC
J gene: TRBJ2-1; clone size: .; D gene: .; V gene: TRBV28; CDR3 protein: CASIQLFSGEQFF; CDR3 DNA: TGTGCCAGCATCCAACTATTTAGTGGGGAGCAGTTCTTC
J gene: TRBJ2-1; clone size: .; D gene: TRBD2; V gene: TRBV6-4; CDR3 protein: CASRALAGGNEQFF; CDR3 DNA: TGTGCCAGCAGGGCACTAGCGGGGGGGAATGAGCAGTTCTTC
J gene: TRBJ2-7; clone size: .; D gene: .; V gene: TRBV4-1; CDR3 protein: CASSRGTASSYEQYF; CDR3 DNA: TGCGCCAGCAGTCGGGGGACGGCGAGCTCCTACGAGCAGTACTTC
J gene: TRBJ1-1; clone size: .; D gene: .; V gene: TRBV7-2; CDR3 protein: CASSPGAGRNTEAFF; CDR3 DNA: TGTGCCAGCAGCCCCGGGGCGGGGAGGAACACTGAAGCTTTCTTT
J gene: TRBJ1-3; clone size: .; D gene: .; V gene: TRBV10-3; CDR3 protein: CAIRYQSGNTIYF; CDR3 DNA: TGTGCCATCAGATACCAGTCTGGAAACACCATATATTTT
J gene: TRBJ2-5; clone size: .; D gene: TRBD2; V gene: TRBV7-2; CDR3 protein: CASSSGLAGQETQYF; CDR3 DNA: TGTGCCAGCAGCTCCGGACTAGCGGGTCAAGAGACCCAGTACTTC
J gene: TRBJ1-4; clone size: .; D gene: .; V gene: TRBV19; CDR3 protein: CATRGTFVGKLFF; CDR3 DNA: TGTGCCACACGCGGGACATTTGTGGGAAAACTGTTTTTT
J gene: TRBJ1-6; clone size: .; D gene: .; V gene: TRBV5-4; CDR3 protein: CASSLEGRGVASPLHF; CDR3 DNA: TGTGCCAGCAGCTTGGAGGGTCGCGGGGTTGCTTCACCCCTCCACTTT
J gene: TRBJ2-3; clone size: .; D gene: TRBD2; V gene: TRBV7-7; CDR3 protein: CASSSGTSGATDTQYF; CDR3 DNA: TGTGCCAGCAGCTCTGGGACTAGCGGGGCCACAGATACGCAGTATTTT
J gene: TRBJ2-3; clone size: .; D gene: .; V gene: TRBV2; CDR3 protein: CASTHPLTGDTQYF; CDR3 DNA: TGTGCCAGCACCCACCCCTTGACAGGAGATACGCAGTATTTT
J gene: TRBJ1-2; clone size: .; D gene: TRBD1; V gene: TRBV7-2; CDR3 protein: CASSLGLTGTGMGYTF; CDR3 DNA: TGTGCCAGCAGCTTGGGCCTTACAGGGACAGGGATGGGCTACACCTTC
J gene: TRBJ1-4; clone size: .; D gene: .; V gene: TRBV5-1; CDR3 protein: CASGQTPSEKLFF; CDR3 DNA: TGCGCCAGCGGGCAGACGCCATCCGAAAAACTGTTTTTT
J gene: TRBJ1-2; clone size: .; D gene: .; V gene: TRBV5-4; CDR3 protein: CASSSGGFRRDYGYTF; CDR3 DNA: TGTGCCAGCAGCTCCGGCGGTTTCCGACGCGACTATGGCTACACCTTC
J gene: TRBJ2-3; clone size: .; D gene: .; V gene: TRBV5-4; CDR3 protein: CASSSNGRVGTDTQYF; CDR3 DNA: TGTGCCAGCAGCAGTAATGGTAGGGTAGGGACAGATACGCAGTATTTT
J gene: TRBJ2-5; clone size: .; D gene: TRBD2; V gene: TRBV7-2; CDR3 protein: CASRRTSVEETQYF; CDR3 DNA: TGTGCCAGCAGGAGGACTAGCGTTGAAGAGACCCAGTACTTC
J gene: TRBJ2-2; clone size: .; D gene: TRBD2; V gene: TRBV27; CDR3 protein: CASILLAGVGTGELFF; CDR3 DNA: TGTGCCAGCATCCTGCTAGCGGGAGTCGGCACCGGGGAGCTGTTTTTT
J gene: TRBJ1-4; clone size: .; D gene: .; V gene: TRBV6-4; CDR3 protein: CASSDLRGRAGEKLFF; CDR3 DNA: TGTGCCAGCAGTGACTTGCGCGGCAGGGCAGGAGAAAAACTGTTTTTT
J gene: TRBJ1-1; clone size: .; D gene: .; V gene: TRBV10-3; CDR3 protein: CAIREQGLNTEAFF; CDR3 DNA: TGTGCCATCAGAGAACAGGGCCTGAACACTGAAGCTTTCTTT